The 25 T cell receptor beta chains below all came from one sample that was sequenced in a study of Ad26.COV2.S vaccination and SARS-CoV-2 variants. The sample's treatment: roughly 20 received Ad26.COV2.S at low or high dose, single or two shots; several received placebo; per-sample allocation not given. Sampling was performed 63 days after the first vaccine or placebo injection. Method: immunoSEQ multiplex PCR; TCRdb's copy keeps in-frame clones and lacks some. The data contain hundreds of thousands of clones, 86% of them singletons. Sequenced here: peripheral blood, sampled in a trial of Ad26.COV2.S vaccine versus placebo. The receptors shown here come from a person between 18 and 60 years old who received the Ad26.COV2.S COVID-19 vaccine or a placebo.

As DNA, the CDR3 is TGTGCCAGCAGCCAAGGTACCGGGGTGAGCTCCTACGAGCAGTACTTC. This encodes CASSQGTGVSSYEQYF. This chain joins TRBV3-1 (or the pseudogene TRBV3-2) and TRBJ2-7, with a weak D call TRBD2 (5 bases). Trimming removed 1 base at V and 0 bases at J, with 13 bases between. This CDR3 spans 16 amino acids. Per germline, CDR1 LGHDT and CDR2 YNNKEL (reference sequence).

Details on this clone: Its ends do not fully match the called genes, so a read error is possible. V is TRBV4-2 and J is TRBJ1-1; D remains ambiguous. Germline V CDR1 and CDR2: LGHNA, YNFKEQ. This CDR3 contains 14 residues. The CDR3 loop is CASSHRRGNSEAFF. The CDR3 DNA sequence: TGTGCCAGCAGCCACCGTCGCGGGAACTCTGAAGCTTTCTTT.

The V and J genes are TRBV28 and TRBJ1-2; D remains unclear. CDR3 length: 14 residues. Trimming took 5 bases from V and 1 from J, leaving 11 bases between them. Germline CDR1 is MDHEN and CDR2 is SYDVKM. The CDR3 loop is CASSAPHVNYGYTF. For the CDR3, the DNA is TGTGCCAGCAGTGCACCGCACGTTAACTATGGCTACACCTTC.

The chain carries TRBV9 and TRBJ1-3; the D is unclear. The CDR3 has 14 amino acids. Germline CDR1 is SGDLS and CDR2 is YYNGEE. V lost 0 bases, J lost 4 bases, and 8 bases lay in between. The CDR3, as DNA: TGTGCCAGCAGCGTAGGACAACTCGGAAACACCATATATTTT. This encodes CASSVGQLGNTIYF.

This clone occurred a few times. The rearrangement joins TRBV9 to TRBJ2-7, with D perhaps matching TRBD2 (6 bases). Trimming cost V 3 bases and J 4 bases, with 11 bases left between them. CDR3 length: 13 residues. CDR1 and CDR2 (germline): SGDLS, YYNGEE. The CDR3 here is CASSADGGYEQYF. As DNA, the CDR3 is TGTGCCAGCAGCGCGGACGGGGGATACGAGCAGTACTTC.

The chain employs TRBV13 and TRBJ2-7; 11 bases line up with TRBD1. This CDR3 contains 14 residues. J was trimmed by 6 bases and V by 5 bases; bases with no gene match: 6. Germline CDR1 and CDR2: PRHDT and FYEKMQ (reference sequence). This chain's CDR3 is CASSLGQGAGEQYF. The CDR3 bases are TGTGCCAGCAGCCTCGGACAGGGGGCAGGCGAGCAGTACTTC.

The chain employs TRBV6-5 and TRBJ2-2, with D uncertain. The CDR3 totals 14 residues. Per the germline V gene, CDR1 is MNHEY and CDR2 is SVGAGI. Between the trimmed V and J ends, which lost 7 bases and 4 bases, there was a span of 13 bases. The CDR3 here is CASKKAASTGELFF. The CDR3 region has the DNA TGTGCCAGCAAAAAGGCAGCCAGCACCGGGGAGCTGTTTTTT.

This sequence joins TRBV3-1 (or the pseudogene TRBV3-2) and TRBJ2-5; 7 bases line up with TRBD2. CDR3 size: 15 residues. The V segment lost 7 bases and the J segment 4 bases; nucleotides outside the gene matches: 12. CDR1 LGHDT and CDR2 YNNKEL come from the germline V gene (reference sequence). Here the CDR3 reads CASTPLAKIGETQYF. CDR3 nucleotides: TGTGCCAGCACCCCACTAGCGAAAATAGGAGAGACCCAGTACTTC.

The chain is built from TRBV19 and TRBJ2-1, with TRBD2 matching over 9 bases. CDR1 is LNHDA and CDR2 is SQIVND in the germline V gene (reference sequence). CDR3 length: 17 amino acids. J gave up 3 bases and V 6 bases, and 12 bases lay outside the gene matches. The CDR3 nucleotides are TGTGCCAGTAGCGGGCCCCCTAGCGGGGACCGCTACAATGAGCAGTTCTTC. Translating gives CASSGPPSGDRYNEQFF.

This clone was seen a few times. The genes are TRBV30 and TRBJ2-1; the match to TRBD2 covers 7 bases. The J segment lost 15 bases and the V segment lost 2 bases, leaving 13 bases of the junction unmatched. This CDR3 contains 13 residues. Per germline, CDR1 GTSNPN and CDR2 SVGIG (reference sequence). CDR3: CAWSPSPGLRPFF. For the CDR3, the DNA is TGTGCCTGGAGTCCGAGTCCGGGACTAAGGCCGTTCTTC.

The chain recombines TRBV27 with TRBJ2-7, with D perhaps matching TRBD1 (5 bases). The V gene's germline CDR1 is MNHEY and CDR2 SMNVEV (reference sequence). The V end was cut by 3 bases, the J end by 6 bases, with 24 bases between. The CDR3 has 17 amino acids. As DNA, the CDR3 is TGTGCCAGCAGTTTCCAACCCCGGACATATAGCATTCCCGAGCAGTACTTC. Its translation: CASSFQPRTYSIPEQYF.

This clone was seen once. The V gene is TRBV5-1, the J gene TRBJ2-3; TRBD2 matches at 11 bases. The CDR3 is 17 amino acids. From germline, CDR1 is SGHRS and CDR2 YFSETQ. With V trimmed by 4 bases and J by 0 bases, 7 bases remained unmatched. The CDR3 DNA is TGCGCCAGCAGCGGCCGGACTAGCGGGCGTAGCACAGATACGCAGTATTTT. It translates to CASSGRTSGRSTDTQYF.

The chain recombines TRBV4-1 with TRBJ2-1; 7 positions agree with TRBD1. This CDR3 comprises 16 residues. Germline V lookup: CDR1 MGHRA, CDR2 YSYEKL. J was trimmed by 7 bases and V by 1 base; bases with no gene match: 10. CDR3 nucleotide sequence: TGCGCCAGCAGCCAAGGAGACAGGGCGCTGAGAAATGAGCAGTTCTTC. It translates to CASSQGDRALRNEQFF.

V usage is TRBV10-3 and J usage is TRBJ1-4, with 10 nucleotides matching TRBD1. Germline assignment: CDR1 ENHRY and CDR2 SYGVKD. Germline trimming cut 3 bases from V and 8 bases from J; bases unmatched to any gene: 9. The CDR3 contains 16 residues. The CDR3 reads CAISDPEGQGPEKLFF. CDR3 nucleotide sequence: TGTGCCATCAGTGACCCAGAGGGACAGGGGCCCGAAAAACTGTTTTTT.

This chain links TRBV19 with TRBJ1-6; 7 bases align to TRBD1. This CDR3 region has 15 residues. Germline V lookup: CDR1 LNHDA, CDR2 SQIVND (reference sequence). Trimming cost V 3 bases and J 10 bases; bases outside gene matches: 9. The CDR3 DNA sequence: TGTGCCAGTAGTATCATAACAGGGGAATCGTCACCCCTCCACTTT. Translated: CASSIITGESSPLHF.

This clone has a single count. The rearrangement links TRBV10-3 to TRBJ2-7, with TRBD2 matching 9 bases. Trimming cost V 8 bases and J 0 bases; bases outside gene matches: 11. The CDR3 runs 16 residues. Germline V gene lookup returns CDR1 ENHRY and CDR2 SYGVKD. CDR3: CAISGKSGGPSYEQYF. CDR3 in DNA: TGTGCCATCTCGGGAAAGAGCGGGGGGCCCTCCTACGAGCAGTACTTC.

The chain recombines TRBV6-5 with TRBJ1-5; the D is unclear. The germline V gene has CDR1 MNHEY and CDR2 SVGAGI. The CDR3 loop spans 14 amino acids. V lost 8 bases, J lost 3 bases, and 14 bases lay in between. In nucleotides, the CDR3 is TGTGCCAGCTCCTCAATGAGGACCAATCAGCCCCAGCATTTT. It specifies CASSSMRTNQPQHF.

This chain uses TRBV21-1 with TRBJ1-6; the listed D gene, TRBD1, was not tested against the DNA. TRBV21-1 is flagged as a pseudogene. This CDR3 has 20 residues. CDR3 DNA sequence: TGTGCCAGCAGCAAAGGTATAACTCACCGGGACAGTTCCCCCAATTCACCCCTCCACTTT. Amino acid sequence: CASSKGITHRDSSPNSPLHF.

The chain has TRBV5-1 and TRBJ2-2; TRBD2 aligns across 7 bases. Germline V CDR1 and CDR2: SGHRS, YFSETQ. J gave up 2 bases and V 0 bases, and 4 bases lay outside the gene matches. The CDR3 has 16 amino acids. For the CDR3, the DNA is TGCGCCAGCAGCTTGGAGCGCGGGAGTAACACCGGGGAGCTGTTTTTT. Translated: CASSLERGSNTGELFF.

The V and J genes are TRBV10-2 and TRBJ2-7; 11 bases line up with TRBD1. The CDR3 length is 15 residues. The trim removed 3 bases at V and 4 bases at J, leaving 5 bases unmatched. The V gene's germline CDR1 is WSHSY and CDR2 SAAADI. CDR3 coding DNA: TGCGCCAGCAGTGAACCGGGACAGGGGGGGTACGAGCAGTACTTC. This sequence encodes CASSEPGQGGYEQYF.

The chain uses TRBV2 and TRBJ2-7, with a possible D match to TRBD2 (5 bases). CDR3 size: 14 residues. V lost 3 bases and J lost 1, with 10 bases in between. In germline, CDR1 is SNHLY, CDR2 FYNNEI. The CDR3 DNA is TGTGCCAGCAGTGAGCGGGTAGGGTCCTACGAGCAGTACTTC. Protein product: CASSERVGSYEQYF.

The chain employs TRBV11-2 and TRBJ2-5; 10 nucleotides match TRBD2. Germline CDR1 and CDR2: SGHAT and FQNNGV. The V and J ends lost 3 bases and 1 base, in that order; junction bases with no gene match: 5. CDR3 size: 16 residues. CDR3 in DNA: TGTGCCAGCAGCTTCCCCGGGACTAGCGCCCAAGAGACCCAGTACTTC. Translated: CASSFPGTSAQETQYF.

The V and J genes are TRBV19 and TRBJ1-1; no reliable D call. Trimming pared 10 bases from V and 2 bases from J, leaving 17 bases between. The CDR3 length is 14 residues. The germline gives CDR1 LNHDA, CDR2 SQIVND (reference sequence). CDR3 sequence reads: CATSGVRGNTEAFF. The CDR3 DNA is TGTGCCACTTCGGGCGTGCGGGGTAACACTGAAGCTTTCTTT.

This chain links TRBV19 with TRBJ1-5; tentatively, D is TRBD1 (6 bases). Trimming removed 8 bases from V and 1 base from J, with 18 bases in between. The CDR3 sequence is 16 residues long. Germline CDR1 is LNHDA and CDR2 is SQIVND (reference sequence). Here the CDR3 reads CASQTGTPRSNQPQHF. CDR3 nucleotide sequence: TGTGCCAGTCAAACCGGGACACCAAGGAGCAATCAGCCCCAGCATTTT. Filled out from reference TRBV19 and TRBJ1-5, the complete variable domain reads DGGITQSPKYLFRKEGQNVTLSCEQNLNHDAMYWYRQDPGQGLRLIYYSQIVNDFQKGDIAEGYSVSREKKESFPLTVTSAQKNPTAFYLCASQTGTPRSNQPQHFGDGTRLSIL.

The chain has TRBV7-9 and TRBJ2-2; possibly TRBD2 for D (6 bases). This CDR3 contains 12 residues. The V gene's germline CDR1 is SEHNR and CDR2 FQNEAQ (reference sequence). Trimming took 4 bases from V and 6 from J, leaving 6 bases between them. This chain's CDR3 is CASSWEAGELFF. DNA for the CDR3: TGTGCCAGCAGCTGGGAGGCCGGGGAGCTGTTTTTT. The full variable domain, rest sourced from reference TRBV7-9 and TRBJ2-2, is DTGVSQNPRHKITKRGQNVTFRCDPISEHNRLYWYRQTLGQGPEFLTYFQNEAQLEKSRLLSDRFSAERPKGSFSTLEIQRTEQGDSAMYLCASSWEAGELFFGEGSRLTVL.